This is a list of T cell receptor beta chains from one sample in a study of lymphopenia after photon versus proton radiotherapy. Only in-frame clones appear in the TCRdb table, and some are missing; sequencing was by immunoSEQ multiplex PCR. The top ten hold roughly 50% of the sample, which has tens of thousands of clones, around nine tenths seen once. The sequencing here drew on peripheral blood, taken from a patient treated with proton-based radiotherapy. Every receptor here comes from a woman aged 60 to 75 with cholangiocarcinoma. Some clones in this sample may be carry-over from other donors' samples. CDR3s include the opening cysteine and the closing phenylalanine or tryptophan. D genes are given only for firm matches. Clone sizes are given selectively: once, few, many, or a class where the clone is expanded.

len,abundance,v_gene,d_gene,j_gene,CDR3aa,CDR3nt
14,NA,TRBV15,NA,TRBJ2-5,CATSRSRDQETQYF,TGTGCCACCAGCAGAAGCAGGGACCAAGAGACCCAGTACTTC
14,NA,TRBV30,TRBD1,TRBJ2-5,CAWSLGQGSRTQYF,TGTGCCTGGAGTTTAGGACAGGGGTCCCGGACCCAGTACTTC
15,NA,TRBV18,NA,TRBJ2-5,CASSPSHFSDLSQYF,TGTGCCAGCTCACCGTCCCACTTTTCGGACTTGAGCCAGTACTTC
15,NA,TRBV2,NA,TRBJ1-1,CASTGKSLMNTEAFF,TGTGCCAGCACGGGAAAGAGTCTCATGAACACTGAAGCTTTCTTT
17,NA,TRBV5-6,TRBD1,TRBJ1-3,CASSPFTGGLRGNTIYF,TGTGCCAGCAGCCCCTTCACAGGGGGGCTGAGGGGAAACACCATATATTTT
13,NA,TRBV6-4,TRBD1,TRBJ1-2,CASSDGTAHGYTF,TGTGCCAGCAGTGACGGGACAGCGCATGGCTACACCTTC
12,NA,TRBV29-1,TRBD1,TRBJ1-2,CSVEVQGGGYTF,TGCAGCGTTGAAGTACAGGGGGGGGGCTACACCTTC
15,once,TRBV18,TRBD1,TRBJ2-3,CASSLSTGVLDTQYF,TGTGCCAGCTCGCTCTCGACAGGGGTGTTAGATACGCAGTATTTT
16,once,TRBV5-1,NA,TRBJ2-3,CASSLFGETGTDTQYF,TGCGCCAGCAGCTTGTTTGGCGAGACTGGCACAGATACGCAGTATTTT
15,NA,TRBV27,NA,TRBJ1-5,CASSSTLPVNQPQHF,TGTGCCAGCAGTTCGACACTGCCGGTCAATCAGCCCCAGCATTTT
15,NA,TRBV7-2,TRBD1,TRBJ2-1,CASSPHPGQGAEQFF,TGTGCCAGCAGCCCACATCCGGGACAGGGTGCTGAGCAGTTCTTC
15,NA,TRBV7-2,TRBD2,TRBJ2-7,CASSFLADSSYEQYF,TGTGCCAGCAGCTTTCTAGCGGATAGCTCCTACGAGCAGTACTTC
13,NA,TRBV18,NA,TRBJ2-1,CASSPRDGNEQFF,TGTGCCAGCTCACCACGGGACGGCAATGAGCAGTTCTTC
15,NA,TRBV18,NA,TRBJ1-4,CASSPQSTGGEKLFF,TGTGCCAGCTCACCACAAAGCACCGGGGGTGAAAAACTGTTTTTT
14,NA,TRBV7-7,TRBD2,TRBJ2-3,CASSLAGHTDTQYF,TGTGCTAGCAGCTTAGCGGGGCACACAGATACGCAGTATTTT
15,NA,TRBV9,TRBD1,TRBJ2-2,CASSPSTGETGELFF,TGTGCCAGCAGCCCCTCGACAGGGGAGACCGGGGAGCTGTTTTTT
15,NA,TRBV7-6,NA,TRBJ2-7,CASSLGPDIAYEQYF,TGTGCCAGCAGCTTAGGGCCCGACATAGCATACGAGCAGTACTTC
14,NA,TRBV29-1,TRBD2,TRBJ2-1,CSVATSGGAYEQFF,TGCAGCGTTGCCACTAGCGGGGGGGCCTATGAGCAGTTCTTC
15,NA,TRBV6-1,NA,TRBJ2-1,CASRFRGSETNEQFF,TGTGCCAGCAGATTTAGAGGGAGCGAGACCAATGAGCAGTTCTTC